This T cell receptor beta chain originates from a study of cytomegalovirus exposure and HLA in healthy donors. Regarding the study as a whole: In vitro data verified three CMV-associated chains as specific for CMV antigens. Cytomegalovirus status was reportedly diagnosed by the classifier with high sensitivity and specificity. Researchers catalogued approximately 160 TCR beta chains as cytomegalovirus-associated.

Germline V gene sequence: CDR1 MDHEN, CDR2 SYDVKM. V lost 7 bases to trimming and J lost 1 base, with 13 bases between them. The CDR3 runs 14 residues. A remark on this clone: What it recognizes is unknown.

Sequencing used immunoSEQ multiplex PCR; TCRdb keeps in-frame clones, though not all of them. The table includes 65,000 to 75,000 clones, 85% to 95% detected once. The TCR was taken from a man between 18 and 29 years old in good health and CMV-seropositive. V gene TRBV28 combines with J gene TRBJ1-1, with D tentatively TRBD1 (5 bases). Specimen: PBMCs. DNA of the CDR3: TGTGCCAGCAACACCGGACAACCGAACACTGAAGCTTTCTTT. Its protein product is CASNTGQPNTEAFF.